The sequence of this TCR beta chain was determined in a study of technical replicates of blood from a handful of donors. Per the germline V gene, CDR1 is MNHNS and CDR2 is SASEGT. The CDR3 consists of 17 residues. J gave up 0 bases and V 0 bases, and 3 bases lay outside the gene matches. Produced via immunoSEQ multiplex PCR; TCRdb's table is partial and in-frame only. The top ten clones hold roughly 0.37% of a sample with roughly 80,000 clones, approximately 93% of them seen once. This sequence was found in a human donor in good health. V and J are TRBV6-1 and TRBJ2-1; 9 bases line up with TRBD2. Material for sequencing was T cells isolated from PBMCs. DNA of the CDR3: TGTGCCAGCAGTGAAGCGGCGGGAGGGAGCTCCTACAATGAGCAGTTCTTC. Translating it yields CASSEAAGGSSYNEQFF.